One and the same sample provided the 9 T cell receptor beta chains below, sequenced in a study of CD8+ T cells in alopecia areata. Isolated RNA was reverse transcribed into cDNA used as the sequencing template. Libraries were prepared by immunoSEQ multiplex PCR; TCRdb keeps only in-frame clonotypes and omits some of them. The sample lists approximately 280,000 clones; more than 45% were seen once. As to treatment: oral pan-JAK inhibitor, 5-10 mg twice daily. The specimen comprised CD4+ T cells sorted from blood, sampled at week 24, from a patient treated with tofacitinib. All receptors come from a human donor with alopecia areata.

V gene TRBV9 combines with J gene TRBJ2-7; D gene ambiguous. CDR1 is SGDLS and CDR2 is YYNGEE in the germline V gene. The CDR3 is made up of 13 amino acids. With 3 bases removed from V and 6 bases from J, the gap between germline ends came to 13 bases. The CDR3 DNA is TGTGCCAGCAGCGGAGTGACACGCGGCGAGCAGTACTTC. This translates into CASSGVTRGEQYF.

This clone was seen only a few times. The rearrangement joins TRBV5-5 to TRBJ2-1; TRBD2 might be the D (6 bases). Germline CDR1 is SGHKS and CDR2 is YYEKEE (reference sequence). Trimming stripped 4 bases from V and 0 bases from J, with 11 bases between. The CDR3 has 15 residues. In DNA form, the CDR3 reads TGTGCCAGCAGCATCGGAGCGGGCTCCTACAATGAGCAGTTCTTC. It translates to CASSIGAGSYNEQFF.

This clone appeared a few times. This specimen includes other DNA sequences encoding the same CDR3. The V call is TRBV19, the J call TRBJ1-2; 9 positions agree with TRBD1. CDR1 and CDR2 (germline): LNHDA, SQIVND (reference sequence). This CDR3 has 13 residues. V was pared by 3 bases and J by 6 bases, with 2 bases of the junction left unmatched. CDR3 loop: CASSIGQGNGYTF. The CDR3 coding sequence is TGTGCCAGTAGTATCGGACAGGGGAATGGCTACACCTTC.

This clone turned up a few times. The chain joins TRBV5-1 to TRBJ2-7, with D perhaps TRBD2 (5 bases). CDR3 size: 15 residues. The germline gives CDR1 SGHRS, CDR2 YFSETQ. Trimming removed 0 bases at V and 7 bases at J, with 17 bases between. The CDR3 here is CASSLASGAPGEQYF. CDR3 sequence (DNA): TGCGCCAGCAGCTTGGCCAGCGGAGCACCGGGGGAGCAGTACTTC.

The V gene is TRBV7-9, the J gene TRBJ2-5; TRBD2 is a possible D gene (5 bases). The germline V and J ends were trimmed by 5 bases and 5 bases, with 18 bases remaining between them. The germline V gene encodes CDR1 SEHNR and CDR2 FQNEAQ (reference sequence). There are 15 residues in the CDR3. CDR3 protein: CASSPLRGARETQYF. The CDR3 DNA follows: TGTGCCAGCAGCCCCCTCCGGGGAGCGAGGGAGACCCAGTACTTC.

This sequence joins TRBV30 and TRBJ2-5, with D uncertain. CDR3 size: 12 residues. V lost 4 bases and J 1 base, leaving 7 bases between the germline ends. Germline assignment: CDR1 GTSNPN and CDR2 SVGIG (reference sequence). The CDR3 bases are TGTGCCTGGACCCCGGGCCAAGAGACCCAGTACTTC. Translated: CAWTPGQETQYF. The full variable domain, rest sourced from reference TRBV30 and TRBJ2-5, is SQTIHQWPATLVQPVGSPLSLECTVEGTSNPNLYWYRQAAGRGLQLLFYSVGIGQISSEVPQNLSASRPQDRQFILSSKKLLLSDSGFYLCAWTPGQETQYFGPGTRLLVL.

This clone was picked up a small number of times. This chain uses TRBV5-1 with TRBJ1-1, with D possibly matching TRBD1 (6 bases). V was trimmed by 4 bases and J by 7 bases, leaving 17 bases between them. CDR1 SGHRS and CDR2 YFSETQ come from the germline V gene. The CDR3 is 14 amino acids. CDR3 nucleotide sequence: TGCGCCAGCAGCACCCAGGGGATGGAGATTGAAGCTTTCTTT. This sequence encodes CASSTQGMEIEAFF.

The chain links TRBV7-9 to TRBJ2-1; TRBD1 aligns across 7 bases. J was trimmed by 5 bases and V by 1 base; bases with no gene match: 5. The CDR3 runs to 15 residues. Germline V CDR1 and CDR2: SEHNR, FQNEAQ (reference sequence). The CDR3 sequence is CASSLGGQGDNEQFF. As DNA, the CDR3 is TGTGCCAGCAGCTTAGGGGGCCAGGGGGACAATGAGCAGTTCTTC. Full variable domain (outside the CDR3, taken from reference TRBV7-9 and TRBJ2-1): DTGVSQNPRHKITKRGQNVTFRCDPISEHNRLYWYRQTLGQGPEFLTYFQNEAQLEKSRLLSDRFSAERPKGSFSTLEIQRTEQGDSAMYLCASSLGGQGDNEQFFGPGTRLTVL.

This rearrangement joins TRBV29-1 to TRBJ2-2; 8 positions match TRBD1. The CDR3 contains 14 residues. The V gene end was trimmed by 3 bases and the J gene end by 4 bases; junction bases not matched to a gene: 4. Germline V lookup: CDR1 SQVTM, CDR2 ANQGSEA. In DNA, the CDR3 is TGCAGCGTTGATTCCAGGGGGCCCACCGGGGAGCTGTTTTTT. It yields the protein CSVDSRGPTGELFF.